This is a list of T cell receptor beta chains from one sample in a study of shared clonotypes between healthy human individuals. The assay was immunoSEQ multiplex PCR, and TCRdb's table has in-frame clones only and misses some. The repertoire has approximately 1.1 million clones, 75% to 80% of them found once; the top ten carry 0.52%. The sequenced sample was memory CD4+ T cells from PBMCs. Receptors originate from a man aged 18 to 29 in good health. Some clones in this sample may be carry-over from other donors' samples. The CDR3 runs from the conserved cysteine through the conserved F or W. Each record gives: J gene, V gene, CDR3 protein.

TRBJ2-7,TRBV10-3,CAIRAGSTYEQYF
TRBJ2-5,TRBV28,CASTLQGQETQYF
TRBJ1-2,TRBV19,CASSLAQGRATNYGYTF
TRBJ2-1,TRBV28,CASSPIEREGFYEQFF
TRBJ1-6,TRBV28,CASSLSQGWSYNSPLHF
TRBJ2-1,TRBV7-7,CATPPPTDRDHNEQFF
TRBJ1-6,TRBV2,CASMFGEYNSPLHF
TRBJ2-7,TRBV28,CASSLVASYEQYF
TRBJ2-5,TRBV5-1,CASSSGTSGMQETQYF
TRBJ2-3,TRBV6-1,CASSVAGRTDTQYF
TRBJ1-5,TRBV2,CASSERGQPQHF
TRBJ1-2,TRBV7-3,CASSPGAGSEGGYTF
TRBJ2-7,TRBV5-4,CASSLEGGPSSYEQYF
TRBJ2-3,TRBV7-6,CASSLPGLTDTQYF
TRBJ1-1,TRBV6-1,CASSDIGGATEAFF
TRBJ2-5,TRBV4-2,CASSQEIPGLAGTETQYF
TRBJ2-2,TRBV28,CASSLGQGVTGELFF
TRBJ2-3,TRBV5-4,CASSYPSGSTDTQYF
TRBJ2-7,TRBV6-5,CASRSSSGYEQYF
TRBJ2-1,TRBV28,CASSSGTTGTSGRCHMFF
TRBJ1-2,TRBV28,CASRLRNRDGYTF
TRBJ1-2,TRBV12-5,CASGLLPGEGYTF
TRBJ2-7,TRBV6-6,CASRGYRSSYEQYF
TRBJ2-3,TRBV18,CASSPTDTQYF
TRBJ2-7,TRBV6-5,CAATSGYEQYF
TRBJ2-7,TRBV5-1,CASSTDSHHSYEQYF
TRBJ2-1,TRBV6-1,CASTSGTSLVLQQFF
TRBJ2-7,TRBV27,CASTRGADYEQYF
TRBJ1-2,TRBV7-8,CASSPPPGQGPRLGGYTF
TRBJ1-3,TRBV11-1,CASSRRFSGLSSGNTIYF
TRBJ2-2,TRBV30,CAWSRGTQTGELFF
TRBJ1-5,TRBV11-2,CASSFREGDNQPQHF
TRBJ2-7,TRBV6-1,CASGSQSYEQYF
TRBJ2-5,TRBV11-1,CASSLGSQETQYF
TRBJ2-5,TRBV6-1,CASSERESRLAGGETQYF
TRBJ1-2,TRBV6-5,CASRGDSGYGYTF
TRBJ2-1,TRBV11-3,CASSLGQGRDNEQFF
TRBJ1-5,TRBV30,CAWSTGGPQHF
TRBJ2-7,TRBV27,CASSSGRSSYEQYF
TRBJ2-5,TRBV5-6,CASSLEFGETQYF
TRBJ2-7,TRBV2,CASSRDGFTYEQYF
TRBJ2-3,TRBV5-1,CASSLETVRAADTQYF